These 8 T cell receptor beta chains were all obtained from the same sample, sequenced in a study of CD8 T cell repertoires and HIV-1 epitope variants. Using immunoSEQ multiplex PCR, the repertoire was profiled, and TCRdb retains in-frame clones only, with some absent. The table includes under 100,000 clones, roughly 77% detected once. The sample comprised uncultured baseline CD8+ T cells from peripheral blood mononuclear cells (PBMCs). These receptors all come from a male donor with HIV.

The chain employs TRBV5-6 and TRBJ2-3, with D possibly being TRBD1 (5 bases). The CDR3 length is 14 residues. Between the trimmed V and J ends, which lost 3 bases and 2 bases, there was a span of 10 bases. Germline-derived CDR1 and CDR2 are SGHDT and YYEEEE. The CDR3 DNA sequence: TGTGCCAGCAGCTCTTGGACAACCACAGATACGCAGTATTTT. Protein: CASSSWTTTDTQYF.

V and J are TRBV6-5 and TRBJ2-7; D is uncertain. V was cut by 4 bases and J by 7 bases, with 14 bases left in between. The CDR3 is 13 amino acids. Germline-derived CDR1 and CDR2 are MNHEY and SVGAGI. The DNA of the CDR3 is TGTGCCAGCAGTTTAGGAGTCCTCGGGGAGCAGTACTTC. Residues: CASSLGVLGEQYF.

The chain links TRBV2 to TRBJ2-7; 7 bases are shared with TRBD1. Germline values: CDR1 SNHLY, CDR2 FYNNEI. J was trimmed by 4 bases and V by 8 bases; bases with no gene match: 14. CDR3 length equals 15 residues. The CDR3 DNA sequence: TGTGCCAGCTCAAGGGACAGACCAGACAAATACGAGCAGTACTTC. It is translated as CASSRDRPDKYEQYF.

The chain recombines TRBV7-2 with TRBJ2-7, with TRBD1 matching over 7 bases. V was pared by 3 bases and J by 0 bases, with 2 bases of the junction left unmatched. The CDR3 has 14 amino acids. Germline CDR1 and CDR2: SGHTA and FQGNSA. The CDR3 is CASSFRTGSYEQYF. CDR3 DNA: TGTGCCAGCAGCTTTAGGACAGGCTCCTACGAGCAGTACTTC.

The CDR3 sequence is CASSVPNRDTSRNDNEQFF. As DNA, the CDR3 is TGTGCCAGCAGTGTCCCAAATCGGGACACCTCAAGAAATGACAATGAGCAGTTCTTC. The chain has TRBV2 and TRBJ2-1; D is perhaps TRBD1 (6 bases). The CDR3 sequence is 19 residues long. Germline V gene data show CDR1 as SNHLY and CDR2 as FYNNEI. Trimming stripped 4 bases from V and 5 bases from J, with 27 bases between.

This clone was counted a few times. The CDR3 is CASSDSSRGTEAFF. For the CDR3, the DNA is TGTGCCAGCAGTGACTCGAGCCGGGGCACTGAAGCTTTCTTT. The genes are TRBV6-4 and TRBJ1-1; D is uncertain. V dropped 0 bases and J dropped 4 bases, with 9 bases sitting between them. This CDR3 is 14 amino acids long. CDR1 MRHNA and CDR2 SNTAGT come from the germline V gene.

This clone came up once. The rearrangement links TRBV18 to TRBJ2-3; D is undetermined. This CDR3 is 10 amino acids long. CDR1 and CDR2 from the germline V gene are KGHSH and LQKENI. V was shortened by 8 bases and J by 2 bases, with 2 bases between the two germline ends. The CDR3 nucleotides are TGTGCCAGCGCCACAGATACGCAGTATTTT. It codes for CASATDTQYF.

V gene TRBV11-2 combines with J gene TRBJ2-7; D not certain. Between the trimmed V and J ends, which lost 10 bases and 2 bases, there was a span of 15 bases. Germline assignment: CDR1 SGHAT and CDR2 FQNNGV. CDR3 length: 13 residues. This CDR3 is CATSTPLTYEQYF. Here the CDR3 DNA reads TGTGCCACATCCACCCCGCTGACCTACGAGCAGTACTTC. Using reference TRBV11-2 and TRBJ2-7 for the parts outside the CDR3, the full variable domain is EAGVAQSPRYKIIEKRQSVAFWCNPISGHATLYWYQQILGQGPKLLIQFQNNGVVDDSQLPKDRFSAERLKGVDSTLKIQPAKLEDSAVYLCATSTPLTYEQYFGPGTRLTVT.